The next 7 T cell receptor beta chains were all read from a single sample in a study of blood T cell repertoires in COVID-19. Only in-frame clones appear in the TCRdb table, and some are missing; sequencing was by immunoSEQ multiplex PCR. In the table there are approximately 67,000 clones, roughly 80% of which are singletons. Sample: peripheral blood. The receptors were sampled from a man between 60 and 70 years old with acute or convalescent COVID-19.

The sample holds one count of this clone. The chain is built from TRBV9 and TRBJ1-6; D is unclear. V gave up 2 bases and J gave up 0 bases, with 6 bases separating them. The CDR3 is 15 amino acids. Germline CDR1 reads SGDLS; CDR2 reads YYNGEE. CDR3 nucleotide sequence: TGTGCCAGCAGCGTTGATAGCTCCTATAATTCACCCCTCCACTTT. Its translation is CASSVDSSYNSPLHF.

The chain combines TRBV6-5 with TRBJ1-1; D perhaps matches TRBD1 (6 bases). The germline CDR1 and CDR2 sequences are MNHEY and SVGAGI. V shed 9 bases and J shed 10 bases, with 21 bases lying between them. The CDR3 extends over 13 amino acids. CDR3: CASTGSSVRIAFF. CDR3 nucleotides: TGTGCCAGTACAGGGTCGTCCGTTCGTATAGCTTTCTTT.

CDR3 DNA sequence: TGTGCCATCCAACAGGGGTTAAATCAGCCCCAGCATTTT. Its protein product is CAIQQGLNQPQHF. V and J are TRBV10-3 and TRBJ1-5; 7 bases agree with TRBD1. The ends lost 8 bases at V and 4 bases at J; junction bases unmatched: 5. CDR3 length: 13 residues. Germline V lookup: CDR1 ENHRY, CDR2 SYGVKD.

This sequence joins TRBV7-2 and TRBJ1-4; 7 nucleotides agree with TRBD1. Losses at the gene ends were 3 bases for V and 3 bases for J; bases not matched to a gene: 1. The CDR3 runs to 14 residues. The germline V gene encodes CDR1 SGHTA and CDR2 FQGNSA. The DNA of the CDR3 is TGTGCCAGCAGCTTCCAGGGGGCTAATGAAAAACTGTTTTTT. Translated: CASSFQGANEKLFF.

CDR3 nucleotides: TGTGCCAGCAGTTTGACAGCGGGTCAGCCCCAGCATTTT. This codes for CASSLTAGQPQHF. The V and J genes are TRBV12-3 or TRBV12-4 and TRBJ1-5; weak D call: TRBD1 (5 bases). The CDR3 sequence is 13 residues long. Trimming left V 3 bases short and J 6 bases short, with 9 bases between.

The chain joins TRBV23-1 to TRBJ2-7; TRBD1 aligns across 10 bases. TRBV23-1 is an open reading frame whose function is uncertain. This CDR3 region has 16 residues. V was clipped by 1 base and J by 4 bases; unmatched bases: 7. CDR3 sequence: CASSQCGTGESYEQYF. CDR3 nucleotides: TGCGCCAGCAGTCAATGTGGGACAGGGGAATCGTACGAGCAGTACTTC.

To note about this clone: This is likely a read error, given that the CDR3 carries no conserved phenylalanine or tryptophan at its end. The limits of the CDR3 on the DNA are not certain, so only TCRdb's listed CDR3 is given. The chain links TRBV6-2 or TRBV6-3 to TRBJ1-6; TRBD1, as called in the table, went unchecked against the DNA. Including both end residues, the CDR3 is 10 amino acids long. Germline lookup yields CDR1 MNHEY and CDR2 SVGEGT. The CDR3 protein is CASSPRTGLD.